These T cell receptor beta chains were read from a single sample in a study of a mutant IDH1 vaccine in newly diagnosed glioma. The antigens these receptors bind are not known. Sequenced by immunoSEQ multiplex PCR; TCRdb stores in-frame clones only, minus some. The sample has approximately 31,000 clones, around 81% seen once. The sample consisted of PBMCs, taken from a glioma patient whose treatment included an IDH1 peptide vaccine. The receptors were sampled from a young man with glioma. The conserved cysteine and the conserved F or W are not part of the CDR3 here. Fields, in order: J gene, V gene, CDR3 protein.

TRBJ1-1,TRBV7-7,ASSSGAEAF
TRBJ1-1,TRBV5-5,ASSLGRGQGAEAF
TRBJ2-5,TRBV7-9,ASSREGEAETQY
TRBJ2-7,TRBV27,ASKIVAGYTYEQY
TRBJ2-7,TRBV5-1,ASSLTGQGASEQY
TRBJ2-6,TRBV19,ASSRGRQAGANVLT
TRBJ2-1,TRBV15,ATSPSPRREENEQF
TRBJ1-2,TRBV5-1,ASSVTGRSGYT
TRBJ2-5,TRBV29-1,SVEDRDQETQY
TRBJ2-3,TRBV14,ASSQDRRGDTQY
TRBJ1-3,TRBV14,ASSQSIQGYGNTIY
TRBJ2-7,TRBV10-3,AISESNRYEQY
TRBJ2-7,TRBV30,AMRTSSEQY
TRBJ2-7,TRBV2,ASRTAGGSYEQY
TRBJ1-2,TRBV2,ASSVLREGNYGYT
TRBJ1-5,TRBV2,ASKVGTSGQPQH
TRBJ2-1,TRBV16,ASSQLNEQF
TRBJ1-5,TRBV4-1,ASSLDRGINQPQH
TRBJ2-3,TRBV19,ASSMDRDSDTQY
TRBJ2-7,TRBV5-5,ASSLAISSYEQY
TRBJ1-5,TRBV2,ASSFDRHSNQPQH
TRBJ1-1,TRBV7-8,ASSRQGVTEAF
TRBJ2-5,TRBV6-6,ASSYGYTYQETQY
TRBJ2-7,TRBV5-1,ASSSTGVFYEQY
TRBJ1-3,TRBV2,ASSVGETIY
TRBJ1-5,TRBV6-1,ASSDDRGHSNQPQH
TRBJ2-3,TRBV29-1,SARGLARADTQY
TRBJ1-1,TRBV18,ASSLSGGGGEDTEAF
TRBJ2-3,TRBV5-6,ASSYSGGPTDTQY
TRBJ2-3,TRBV5-1,ASSPIGLADTQY
TRBJ1-3,TRBV4-1,ASSQVSTGRGNTIY
TRBJ2-7,TRBV10-3,AISEGGFDEQY
TRBJ2-7,TRBV4-1,ASSPAGGLGTYEQY
TRBJ1-2,TRBV30,AWSGTVYGYT
TRBJ1-1,TRBV2,ASSRDRGMNTEAF
TRBJ1-4,TRBV10-1,ASNRGDEKLF
TRBJ2-7,TRBV27,ASSRGTSGNEQY
TRBJ2-7,TRBV25-1,ASSTGSYEQY
TRBJ2-7,TRBV7-8,ASSLGARAYEQY
TRBJ2-7,TRBV5-1,ASNLGGSSYEQY
TRBJ2-5,TRBV6-1,ASSGDGEETQY